Below, 28 T cell receptor beta chains from the same sample are listed, as sequenced in a study of regulatory T cells in long-lasting Graves disease. Time point: persistent/refractory GD, antithyroid drugs over 5 years with positive TRAb. The TCR library was made from RNA that had been extracted from PBMCs in TRIzol. Combining iRepertoire HTBI primers with Arm-PCR of CDR3 regions, the authors built TCR beta libraries. TCRdb re-called the multiplex PCR reads through MiXCR, storing one row per CDR3 protein. Of 650,000 to 700,000 distinct CDR3 sequences listed, around 30% are singletons. Material: peripheral blood mononuclear cells (PBMCs), obtained when the disease was refractory, from a patient treated with antithyroid drugs. These receptors all come from a female donor with Graves disease.

This clonotype turned up a few times. This sequence joins TRBV6-1 and TRBJ2-7, with D perhaps given as TRBD1 or TRBD2 (5 bases each). This CDR3 has 15 residues. Trimming stripped 8 bases from V and 6 bases from J, with 23 bases between. Germline CDR1 MNHNS, CDR2 SASEGT. CDR3 sequence reads: CASAWVTRGGLEQYF. Here the CDR3 DNA reads TGTGCCAGCGCTTGGGTGACGCGTGGGGGTCTCGAGCAGTACTTC.

The rearrangement links TRBV28 to TRBJ1-5; 9 positions match TRBD1. CDR3 length: 18 amino acids. Trimming cost V 3 bases and J 0 bases; bases outside gene matches: 9. Germline values: CDR1 MDHEN, CDR2 SYDVKM. This CDR3 is CASSFIPGQGYSNQPQHF. The CDR3 DNA follows: TGTGCCAGCAGTTTTATCCCGGGACAGGGTTATAGCAATCAGCCCCAGCATTTT.

The chain recombines TRBV5-6 with TRBJ2-5; D tentatively fits TRBD1 or TRBD2 (5 bases each). Germline V gene lookup returns CDR1 SGHDT and CDR2 YYEEEE. This CDR3 is 16 amino acids long. The V and J ends lost 2 bases and 1 base respectively, with 15 bases between them. This CDR3 reads CASSFSDGAGQETQYF. The CDR3 DNA sequence: TGTGCCAGCAGCTTTAGCGACGGGGCAGGCCAAGAGACCCAGTACTTC.

This clonotype was observed a handful of times. The rearrangement links TRBV30 to TRBJ1-4, with D maybe TRBD1 (5 bases). CDR1 and CDR2 (germline): GTSNPN, SVGIG (reference sequence). Trimming removed 2 bases at V and 7 bases at J, with 11 bases between. The CDR3 sequence is 13 residues long. The CDR3 is CAWSPGSGEKLFF. CDR3 coding DNA: TGTGCCTGGAGTCCAGGGTCTGGTGAAAAACTGTTTTTT.

Concerning this clonotype itself: A much larger clone is a single base away; this may be a read error. The chain joins TRBV6-1 to TRBJ1-2; D is perhaps TRBD1 (5 bases). The CDR3 covers 16 residues. Germline assignment: CDR1 MNHNS and CDR2 SASEGT. V was pared by 1 base and J by 0 bases, with 12 bases between. CDR3 nucleotides: TGTGCCAGCAGTGAAGAAGAGGGACGAGCTAACTATGGCTACACCTTC. Its protein is CASSEEEGRANYGYTF.

This clonotype occurred many times. The CDR3 sequence: CASSFWTGGNSYEQYF. CDR3 bases: TGTGCCAGCAGTTTTTGGACAGGGGGCAATTCCTACGAGCAGTACTTC. This sequence joins TRBV12-3 or TRBV12-4 and TRBJ2-7; 11 bases are shared with TRBD1. After removal of 3 bases from V and 1 base from J, the junction contained 5 bases not matched to a gene. The CDR3 is 16 residues long.

V gene TRBV4-2 combines with J gene TRBJ1-6, with a weak D call TRBD1 (6 bases). The CDR3 sequence is 16 residues long. CDR1 and CDR2 (germline): LGHNA, YNFKEQ. V lost 0 bases to trimming and J lost 8 bases, with 14 bases between them. The CDR3 DNA reads as TGTGCCAGCAGCCAAGAGAGAGCAGGGGCTGATTCACCCCTCCACTTT. It translates to CASSQERAGADSPLHF.

This clonotype was seen a handful of times. The V gene is TRBV30, the J gene TRBJ2-2; 8 bases match TRBD2. This CDR3 spans 14 amino acids. From germline, CDR1 is GTSNPN and CDR2 SVGIG (reference sequence). With V trimmed by 4 bases and J by 3 bases, 4 bases remained unmatched. CDR3 DNA: TGTGCCTGGACGATGCGGGAGGACACCGGGGAGCTGTTTTTT. Its protein product is CAWTMREDTGELFF.

This chain joins TRBV4-1 and TRBJ1-2, with 9 bases aligning to TRBD1. Germline lookup yields CDR1 MGHRA and CDR2 YSYEKL. This CDR3 has 16 amino acids. V shed 0 bases and J 8 bases; nucleotides not matched to a gene: 10. CDR3 protein: CASSQDRGTGLFGYTF. The CDR3 bases are TGCGCCAGCAGCCAAGATCGCGGGACAGGGCTTTTCGGCTACACCTTC.

This clonotype appeared a few times. The rearrangement joins TRBV9 to TRBJ1-2; TRBD1 matches 7 bases. The CDR3 length is 15 residues. The V and J ends lost 4 bases and 5 bases, in that order; junction bases with no gene match: 11. The germline CDR1 and CDR2 sequences are SGDLS and YYNGEE. The CDR3 is CASSQEGQSFYGYTF. CDR3 bases: TGTGCCAGCAGCCAAGAGGGACAGTCTTTTTATGGCTACACCTTC.

This clonotype was recorded at least ten times. The chain is built from TRBV13 and TRBJ1-4; D is possibly TRBD1 (6 bases). The V end lost 4 bases, the J end lost 0 bases, and 15 bases lay between the germline ends. There are 17 residues in the CDR3. In germline, CDR1 is PRHDT, CDR2 FYEKMQ (reference sequence). CDR3 nucleotides: TGTGCCAGCAGCTCGAGACAGGCTCCTGCAACTAATGAAAAACTGTTTTTT. Protein product: CASSSRQAPATNEKLFF.

V usage is TRBV29-1 and J usage is TRBJ1-1; no firm D call. CDR1 and CDR2 from the germline V gene are SQVTM and ANQGSEA. V was pared by 5 bases and J by 5 bases, with 18 bases between. CDR3 length: 14 residues. The CDR3 DNA is TGCAGCGTTAAAAAGGGTCAAGGCGGGACTGAAGCTTTCTTT. It codes for CSVKKGQGGTEAFF.

This clonotype was counted a few times. The chain carries TRBV19 and TRBJ2-5; D uncertain. Trimming took off 8 bases at V and 2 bases at J, with 18 bases between the two ends. The CDR3 loop spans 15 amino acids. The germline V gene encodes CDR1 LNHDA and CDR2 SQIVND (reference sequence). CDR3 sequence: CASDPHGPLQETQYF. CDR3 in DNA: TGTGCCAGTGACCCCCACGGGCCGTTACAAGAGACCCAGTACTTC.

This clonotype was found a few times. The chain couples TRBV12-3 or TRBV12-4 to TRBJ2-7; tentatively, D is TRBD1 (6 bases). The CDR3 totals 14 residues. Trimming removed 5 bases from V and 2 bases from J, with 13 bases in between. CDR3 nucleotide sequence: TGTGCCAGCAGTAAACAGGGTTATACCTACGAGCAGTACTTC. As protein: CASSKQGYTYEQYF.

The table lists this clonotype with many counts. The rearrangement links TRBV12-3 or TRBV12-4 to TRBJ2-3; 8 positions agree with TRBD2. The J segment lost 5 bases and the V segment lost 9 bases, leaving 13 bases of the junction unmatched. CDR3 length: 15 residues. The CDR3: CASKSGSFRKDTQYF. The CDR3 bases are TGTGCCAGTAAAAGCGGGAGTTTTCGTAAAGATACGCAGTATTTT.

This clonotype was counted only a few times. The V gene is TRBV2, the J gene TRBJ1-3, with 8 bases lining up with TRBD1. The J segment lost 4 bases and the V segment lost 2 bases, leaving 4 bases of the junction unmatched. The CDR3 totals 15 residues. The germline gives CDR1 SNHLY, CDR2 FYNNEI. Here the CDR3 reads CASSEQGAGGNTIYF. DNA of the CDR3: TGTGCCAGCAGTGAACAGGGGGCAGGAGGAAACACCATATATTTT.

This chain links TRBV18 with TRBJ1-2, with TRBD1 matching over 8 bases. This CDR3 region has 14 residues. Trimming took 6 bases from V and 6 from J; bases not matched to a gene: 9. CDR1 and CDR2 (germline): KGHSH, LQKENI. CDR3 sequence (DNA): TGTGCCAGCTCTAACCTAGGACAGGGTGATGGCTACACCTTC. Residues: CASSNLGQGDGYTF.

Many counts were recorded for this clonotype. The chain has TRBV6-5 and TRBJ2-5; 7 positions agree with TRBD2. This CDR3 contains 16 residues. CDR1 and CDR2 (germline): MNHEY, SVGAGI. The junction had 15 bases not matched to a gene; V was cut back by 0 bases and J by 11 bases. For the CDR3, the DNA is TGTGCCAGCAGTTACTCGAGGGGCGGGAGTAAAGCGTCTCAGTACTTC. This codes for CASSYSRGGSKASQYF.

The chain links TRBV6-1 to TRBJ2-7, with D possibly TRBD2 on 6 matching bases. The germline V gene encodes CDR1 MNHNS and CDR2 SASEGT. The CDR3 covers 15 residues. Trimming took off 7 bases at V and 2 bases at J, with 18 bases between the two ends. For the CDR3, the DNA is TGTGCCAGCACCCCCCACCGGGGGTTACCCTACGAGCAGTACTTC. Its protein product is CASTPHRGLPYEQYF.

This clonotype was recorded at least ten times. The chain joins TRBV28 to TRBJ2-5, with D possibly TRBD2 on 6 matching bases. With 3 bases removed from V and 5 bases from J, the gap between germline ends came to 16 bases. The CDR3 extends over 15 amino acids. The germline V gene has CDR1 MDHEN and CDR2 SYDVKM. CDR3 bases: TGTGCCAGCAGTTTCAGAACGGGAGTAGCGGAGACCCAGTACTTC. Amino acids: CASSFRTGVAETQYF.

As concerns this clonotype: This clone may be a read error of a much larger clone one base away. The chain employs TRBV28 and TRBJ1-5; D might be TRBD1 (6 bases). Germline-derived CDR1 and CDR2 are MDHEN and SYDVKM. The ends were cut back, 6 bases at V and 2 bases at J, with 17 bases in the middle. CDR3 size: 16 residues. CDR3 sequence (DNA): TGTGCCAGCAGAACGGGAAGAAGGGGGGGCAATCAGCCCCAGCATTTT. This encodes CASRTGRRGGNQPQHF.

This clonotype was seen more than once but under ten times. The chain joins TRBV14 to TRBJ2-5; D is possibly TRBD2 (5 bases). V was shortened by 1 base and J by 13 bases, with 16 bases between the two germline ends. The CDR3 loop spans 13 amino acids. Germline lookup yields CDR1 SGHDN and CDR2 FVKESK. CDR3 amino acids: CASSQGARGWSYF. The DNA for the CDR3 is TGTGCCAGCAGCCAAGGAGCACGAGGGTGGTCGTACTTC.

This clonotype was seen only a few times. V gene TRBV9 combines with J gene TRBJ1-1; no clear D. CDR1 and CDR2 (germline): SGDLS, YYNGEE. There are 13 residues in the CDR3. Trimming removed 2 bases at V and 2 bases at J, with 7 bases between. This CDR3 is CASSVDVNTEAFF. The CDR3 coding sequence is TGTGCCAGCAGCGTCGATGTTAACACTGAAGCTTTCTTT.

This clonotype was seen many times. V is TRBV13 and J is TRBJ2-5, with TRBD2 identical over 10 bases. Trimming at V came to 3 bases and at J to 5 bases, leaving 3 bases not matched to a gene. The V gene's germline CDR1 is PRHDT and CDR2 FYEKMQ (reference sequence). The CDR3 length is 14 residues. CDR3 region: CASSLLAGDETQYF. As DNA, the CDR3 is TGTGCCAGCAGCTTGCTAGCGGGAGATGAGACCCAGTACTTC.

This clonotype was detected a few times. In DNA, the CDR3 is TGTGCCAGCAGCGCAAATAATTCACCCCTCCACTTT. Encoded protein: CASSANNSPLHF. This chain connects TRBV11-1 to TRBJ1-6; D unclear. The CDR3 is 12 residues long. Trimming took off 5 bases at V and 5 bases at J, with 4 bases between the two ends. Germline V gene lookup returns CDR1 SGHAT and CDR2 FQDESV (reference sequence).

The rearrangement uses TRBV7-3 and TRBJ2-7; 9 bases agree with TRBD2. Per germline, CDR1 SGHTA and CDR2 FQGTGA. J was trimmed by 2 bases and V by 5 bases; bases with no gene match: 10. The CDR3 has 16 residues. DNA of the CDR3: TGTGCCAGCAGCCAAGCTAGCGGGGATCGTACCTACGAGCAGTACTTC. Residues: CASSQASGDRTYEQYF.

Remarks on this clonotype: Germline is not matched at one junction end, which may reflect a read error. The V gene is TRBV5-1, the J gene TRBJ2-5; tentatively, D is TRBD2 (6 bases). Germline V gene sequence: CDR1 SGHRS, CDR2 YFSETQ. The CDR3 covers 11 residues. CDR3 sequence (DNA): TGCGCCAGCAGATTGGAGGACTATCATCACTTC. Residues: CASRLEDYHHF.

The CDR3 reads CAWSVWSEDTEAFF. CDR3 DNA: TGTGCCTGGAGTGTATGGAGTGAGGACACTGAAGCTTTCTTT. This chain joins TRBV30 and TRBJ1-1; the D is unclear. Germline V gene data show CDR1 as GTSNPN and CDR2 as SVGIG (reference sequence). There are 14 residues in the CDR3. Trimming removed 0 bases at V and 3 bases at J, with 11 bases between.